This TCR beta chain was recorded in a study of T cell responses to AZD1222 COVID-19 vaccine. Findings of the study overall: Seropositive status at baseline applied to only five to seven AZD1222 recipients. It was only after the peak T cell response that any repertoires were sampled.

Per germline, CDR1 KGHDR and CDR2 SFDVKD. V gave up 4 bases and J gave up 0 bases, with 12 bases separating them. The CDR3 has 16 amino acids. Notes on this clone: Its specificity is not known.

Sequencing was performed with immunoSEQ multiplex PCR; in TCRdb, only in-frame clones are kept and a portion is missing. The sample has 100,000 to 150,000 clones; around 89% are singletons. The sample in question was peripheral blood, obtained 28 days after the second AZD1222 dose. The chain has TRBV24-1 and TRBJ1-5; no clear D gene. The receptor's source is an adult who received the AZD1222 COVID-19 vaccine. The CDR3 protein is CATSDGSFSSNQPQHF. The CDR3 DNA reads TGTGCCACCAGTGACGGGTCGTTCTCTAGCAATCAGCCCCAGCATTTT.